This TCR beta chain was sequenced for a study of OX40 agonist ivuxolimab in advanced cancers. This CDR3 is 12 amino acids long. The germline CDR1 and CDR2 sequences are SEHNR and FQNEAQ (reference sequence). V was pared by 11 bases and J by 4 bases, with 5 bases of the junction left unmatched. This clone was counted a few times. Clones were read by immunoSEQ multiplex PCR, and TCRdb kept only the in-frame ones, dropping some. The sample consists of 35,000 to 45,000 clones, about 79% of them appearing once. This rearrangement joins TRBV7-9 to TRBJ1-3, with 7 bases lining up with TRBD1. This clonotype originated in an adult with an advanced solid tumor such as melanoma, head and neck, liver or kidney cancer. Sample: CD4+ or CD8+ T cells sorted from blood, taken in a trial of the OX40 agonist ivuxolimab. The DNA for the CDR3 is TGTGCCGAAGAGGGGGCAGGAAACACCATATATTTT. Its protein is CAEEGAGNTIYF. The whole variable domain, remainder taken from reference TRBV7-9 and TRBJ1-3, is DTGVSQNPRHKITKRGQNVTFRCDPISEHNRLYWYRQTLGQGPEFLTYFQNEAQLEKSRLLSDRFSAERPKGSFSTLEIQRTEQGDSAMYLCAEEGAGNTIYFGEGSWLTVV.